This passage covers 20 T cell receptor beta chains from one sample sequenced in a study of blood T cell repertoires in COVID-19 (dated by TCRdb to between 2020 and 2021). The library was generated by the immunoSEQ multiplex PCR assay. TCRdb stores this immuneACCESS table with in-frame sequences only. Part of the clones is absent; in the studies checked, under half of the shortfall reflects unresolved V genes, and no reason is known for the rest. This sample has fewer than 250,000 clones in its table, and over 70% of those were observed once. Approximately 7.4% of the sample is held by the ten biggest clonotypes. Material: peripheral blood. The receptors here all came from a woman between 45 and 65 years old with acute or convalescent COVID-19.

The rearrangement uses TRBV25-1 and TRBJ2-5; 9 bases are shared with TRBD2. Germline V CDR1 and CDR2: MGHDK, SYGVNS. With 2 bases clipped from V and 4 bases from J, the junction kept 8 bases outside the gene matches. CDR3 length: 16 amino acids. CDR3 sequence reads: CASSETREGPRETQYF. CDR3 DNA: TGTGCCAGCAGTGAAACGCGGGAGGGCCCTCGAGAGACCCAGTACTTC.

This clone was seen just once. This chain connects TRBV6-4 to TRBJ1-4; 8 bases are shared with TRBD1. The CDR3 sequence is 14 residues long. Germline-derived CDR1 and CDR2 are MRHNA and SNTAGT. The J segment lost 7 bases and the V segment lost 3 bases, leaving 4 bases of the junction unmatched. The CDR3: CASSERTGGEKLFF. CDR3 in DNA: TGTGCCAGCAGTGAAAGAACAGGGGGTGAAAAACTGTTTTTT.

The chain links TRBV5-1 to TRBJ1-5; 7 bases match TRBD1. The CDR3 sequence is 15 residues long. V was pared by 3 bases and J by 4 bases, with 7 bases of the junction left unmatched. Germline CDR1 SGHRS, CDR2 YFSETQ. CDR3 sequence (DNA): TGCGCCAGCAGCTCGACAGGGAATCCGAATCAGCCCCAGCATTTT. It translates to CASSSTGNPNQPQHF.

This sequence joins TRBV5-1 and TRBJ1-1; 8 bases line up with TRBD1. The V segment lost 7 bases and the J segment 1 base; nucleotides outside the gene matches: 9. The CDR3 extends over 15 amino acids. Germline V gene data show CDR1 as SGHRS and CDR2 as YFSETQ. CDR3 nucleotide sequence: TGCGCCAGCGGCCCCACGACAGGGGCGAACACTGAAGCTTTCTTT. Amino acids: CASGPTTGANTEAFF.

The gene calls are TRBV4-2 and TRBJ2-3; D might be TRBD1 (7 bases). Trimming removed 1 base from V and 0 bases from J, with 17 bases in between. CDR3 size: 18 residues. The germline gives CDR1 LGHNA, CDR2 YNFKEQ. The CDR3 sequence is CASSQGIGGTASTDTQYF. CDR3 bases: TGTGCCAGCAGCCAAGGGATCGGCGGGACAGCTAGCACAGATACGCAGTATTTT.

The gene calls are TRBV5-1 and TRBJ1-1, with TRBD1 as a possible D gene (5 bases). The CDR3 has 12 residues. V was clipped by 5 bases and J by 3 bases, with 8 bases between them. The germline V gene has CDR1 SGHRS and CDR2 YFSETQ. The CDR3 sequence: CASSRGDTEAFF. The CDR3 coding sequence is TGCGCCAGCAGTCGGGGGGACACTGAAGCTTTCTTT.

The rearrangement links TRBV7-3 to TRBJ2-3; 7 nucleotides match TRBD2. The CDR3 is 17 residues long. Germline V lookup: CDR1 SGHTA, CDR2 FQGTGA. V shed 1 base and J 4 bases; nucleotides not matched to a gene: 11. The CDR3 region has the DNA TGTGCCAGCAGCTTAAATCCTGGGGCGGGAGAGTCAGATACGCAGTATTTT. Translated, it gives CASSLNPGAGESDTQYF.

This chain links TRBV24-1 with TRBJ1-5; perhaps TRBD1 as D (5 bases). The CDR3 has 16 amino acids. V was trimmed by 4 bases and J by 2 bases, leaving 14 bases between them. Germline V lookup: CDR1 KGHDR, CDR2 SFDVKD. CDR3 sequence (DNA): TGTGCCACCAGTGAACGGACACCTTCGGGCAATCAGCCCCAGCATTTT. Translated: CATSERTPSGNQPQHF.

This chain uses TRBV19 with TRBJ2-5; TRBD2 might be the D (6 bases). Germline V gene lookup returns CDR1 LNHDA and CDR2 SQIVND (reference sequence). The CDR3 length is 14 residues. Trimming shortened V by 1 base and J by 4 bases, and 10 bases separated the two germline ends. CDR3 bases: TGTGCCAGTAGTATAGTCGTGGGAGGAGAGACCCAGTACTTC. As protein: CASSIVVGGETQYF.

DNA for the CDR3: TGCGCCAGCAGCCTGGGACTAGCGGGAGCCTACGAGCAGTACTTC. Translated, it gives CASSLGLAGAYEQYF. V and J are TRBV5-1 and TRBJ2-7; 14 positions match TRBD2. Germline V gene data show CDR1 as SGHRS and CDR2 as YFSETQ. The CDR3 spans 15 residues. J gave up 2 bases and V 4 bases, and 2 bases lay outside the gene matches.

The table lists this clone with a count of one. This chain connects TRBV6-6 to TRBJ1-1, with D perhaps matching TRBD1 (5 bases). The germline V and J ends were trimmed by 7 bases and 4 bases, with 10 bases remaining between them. Germline V gene lookup returns CDR1 MNHNY and CDR2 SVGAGI (reference sequence). The CDR3 extends over 12 amino acids. This CDR3 reads CASTSGGTEAFF. The CDR3 bases are TGTGCCAGCACCTCCGGGGGCACTGAAGCTTTCTTT.

DNA of the CDR3: TGTGCCAGCTCACCACAGGGGGCAACTAATGAAAAACTGTTTTTT. As protein: CASSPQGATNEKLFF. This chain uses TRBV18 with TRBJ1-4, with D perhaps matching TRBD1 (6 bases). The CDR3 length is 15 residues. The V and J ends lost 1 base and 0 bases respectively, with 6 bases between them. Germline CDR1 is KGHSH and CDR2 is LQKENI.

The CDR3 bases are TGTGCCAGCAGCTTCCCGGGGACTATGCAAGAGACCCAGTACTTC. It is translated as CASSFPGTMQETQYF. The chain has TRBV5-4 and TRBJ2-5; 7 bases align to TRBD2. The CDR3 is made up of 15 amino acids. V lost 2 bases to trimming and J lost 2 bases; unmatched junction nucleotides: 6. Germline V CDR1 and CDR2: SGHNT, YYREEE (reference sequence).

The chain has TRBV28 and TRBJ2-7, with 7 bases identical to TRBD1. CDR1 and CDR2 (germline): MDHEN, SYDVKM. This CDR3 has 13 amino acids. Trimming removed 10 bases from V and 2 bases from J; junction bases left unmatched: 8. The DNA for the CDR3 is TGTGCCACCGAGCGACAGGGTCCCTACGAGCAGTACTTC. It codes for CATERQGPYEQYF.

The rearrangement uses TRBV18 and TRBJ2-4; possibly TRBD2 for D (5 bases). Trimming cost V 4 bases and J 4 bases, with 8 bases left between them. The CDR3 is 13 amino acids. Germline CDR1 and CDR2: KGHSH and LQKENI. This CDR3 is CASSLDSKNIQYF. CDR3 DNA sequence: TGTGCCAGCTCACTGGACTCGAAAAACATTCAGTACTTC.

V gene TRBV5-1 combines with J gene TRBJ2-5, with 15 bases lining up with TRBD2. Trimming at V came to 0 bases and at J to 4 bases, leaving 4 bases not matched to a gene. Germline V lookup: CDR1 SGHRS, CDR2 YFSETQ. CDR3 length: 17 amino acids. The CDR3 spells CASSLAGGLAGGETQYF. CDR3 DNA: TGCGCCAGCAGCTTGGCCGGGGGACTAGCGGGAGGAGAGACCCAGTACTTC.

The chain has TRBV19 and TRBJ2-2, with 10 bases fitting TRBD1. Germline V gene data show CDR1 as LNHDA and CDR2 as SQIVND (reference sequence). Losses at the gene ends were 7 bases for V and 9 bases for J; bases not matched to a gene: 17. The CDR3 sequence is 17 residues long. The CDR3 reads CASTQVGQGRISRELFF. The CDR3 DNA follows: TGTGCCAGTACCCAGGTGGGACAGGGGCGTATCAGCCGGGAGCTGTTTTTT.

The V and J genes are TRBV20-1 and TRBJ2-1; no clear D. This CDR3 is built from 14 residues. V was shortened by 3 bases and J by 4 bases, with 13 bases between the two germline ends. Germline V CDR1 and CDR2: DFQATT, SNEGSKA (reference sequence). The CDR3 reads CSASTGTLYNEQFF. CDR3 DNA: TGCAGTGCTAGTACGGGTACCCTGTACAATGAGCAGTTCTTC.

The chain is built from TRBV10-2 and TRBJ2-6, with 9 bases that match TRBD1. Germline trimming cut 7 bases from V and 4 bases from J; bases unmatched to any gene: 8. The germline gives CDR1 WSHSY, CDR2 SAAADI. The CDR3 contains 16 residues. The CDR3 nucleotides are TGCGCCAGCACCGGGACAGGGAGGTCCGGGGCCAACGTCCTGACTTTC. Its protein product is CASTGTGRSGANVLTF.

The chain has TRBV28 and TRBJ1-1; D is ambiguous. Germline V gene lookup returns CDR1 MDHEN and CDR2 SYDVKM. The length of the CDR3 is 16 residues. Trimming pared 5 bases from V and 0 bases from J, leaving 16 bases between. CDR3 amino acids: CASSVRRRLMNTEAFF. The CDR3, as DNA: TGTGCCAGCAGTGTGAGGCGACGTCTTATGAACACTGAAGCTTTCTTT.